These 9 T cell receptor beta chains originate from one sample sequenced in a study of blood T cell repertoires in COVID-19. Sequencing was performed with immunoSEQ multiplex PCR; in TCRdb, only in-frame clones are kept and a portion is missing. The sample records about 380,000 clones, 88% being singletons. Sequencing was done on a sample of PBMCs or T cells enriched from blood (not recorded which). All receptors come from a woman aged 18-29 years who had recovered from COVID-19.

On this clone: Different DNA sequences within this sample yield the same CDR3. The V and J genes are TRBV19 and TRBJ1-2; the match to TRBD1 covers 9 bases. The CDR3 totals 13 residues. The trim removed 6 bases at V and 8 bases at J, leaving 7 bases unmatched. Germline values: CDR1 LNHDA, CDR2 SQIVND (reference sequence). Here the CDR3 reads CASSTGQGRGYTF. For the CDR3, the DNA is TGTGCCAGTAGCACGGGACAGGGTAGAGGCTACACCTTC.

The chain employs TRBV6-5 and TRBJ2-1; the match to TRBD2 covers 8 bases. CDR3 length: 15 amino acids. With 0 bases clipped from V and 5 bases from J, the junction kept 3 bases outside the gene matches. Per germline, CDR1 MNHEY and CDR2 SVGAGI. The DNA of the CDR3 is TGTGCCAGCAGTTACTCGGGACTAGTAGACAATGAGCAGTTCTTC. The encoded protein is CASSYSGLVDNEQFF.

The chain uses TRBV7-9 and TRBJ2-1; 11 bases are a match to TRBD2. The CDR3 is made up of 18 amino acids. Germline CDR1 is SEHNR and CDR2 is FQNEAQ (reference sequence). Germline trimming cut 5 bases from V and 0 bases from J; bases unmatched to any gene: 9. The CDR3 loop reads CASSEGGTSGRSYNEQFF. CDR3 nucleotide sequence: TGTGCCAGCAGCGAAGGCGGGACTAGCGGACGCTCCTACAATGAGCAGTTCTTC.

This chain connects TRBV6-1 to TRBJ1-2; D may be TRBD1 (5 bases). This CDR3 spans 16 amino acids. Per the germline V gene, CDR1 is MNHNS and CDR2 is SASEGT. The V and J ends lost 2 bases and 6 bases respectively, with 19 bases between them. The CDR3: CASSERRGRDRNGYTF. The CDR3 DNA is TGTGCCAGCAGTGAAAGGCGGGGTCGGGACCGAAATGGCTACACCTTC.

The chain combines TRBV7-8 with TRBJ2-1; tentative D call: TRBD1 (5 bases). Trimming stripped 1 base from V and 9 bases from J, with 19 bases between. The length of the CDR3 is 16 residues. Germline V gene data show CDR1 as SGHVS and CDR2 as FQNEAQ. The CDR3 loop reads CASSLDVGPLQGEQFF. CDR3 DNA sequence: TGTGCCAGCAGCTTAGACGTGGGGCCCTTACAAGGTGAGCAGTTCTTC.

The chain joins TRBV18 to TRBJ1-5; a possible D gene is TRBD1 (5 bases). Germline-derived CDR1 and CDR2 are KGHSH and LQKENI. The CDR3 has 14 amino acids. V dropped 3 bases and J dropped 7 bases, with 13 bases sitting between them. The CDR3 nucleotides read TGTGCCAGCTCACCGACGGAGCGGGGCCAGCCCCAGCATTTT. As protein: CASSPTERGQPQHF.

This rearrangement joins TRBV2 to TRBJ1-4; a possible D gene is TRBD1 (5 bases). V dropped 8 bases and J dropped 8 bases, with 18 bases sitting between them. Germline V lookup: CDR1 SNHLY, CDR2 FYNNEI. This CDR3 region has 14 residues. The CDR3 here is CASEGGAIGEKLFF. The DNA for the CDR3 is TGTGCCAGCGAGGGAGGGGCGATCGGAGAAAAACTGTTTTTT.

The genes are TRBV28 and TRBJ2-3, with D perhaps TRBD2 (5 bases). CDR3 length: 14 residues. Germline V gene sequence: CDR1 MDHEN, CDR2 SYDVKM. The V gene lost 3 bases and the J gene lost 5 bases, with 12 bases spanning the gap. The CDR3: CASSFGLEGDTQYF. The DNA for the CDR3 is TGTGCCAGCAGTTTTGGACTGGAAGGAGATACGCAGTATTTT. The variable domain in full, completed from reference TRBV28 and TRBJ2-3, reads DVKVTQSSRYLVKRTGEKVFLECVQDMDHENMFWYRQDPGLGLRLIYFSYDVKMKEKGDIPEGYSVSREKKERFSLILESASTNQTSMYLCASSFGLEGDTQYFGPGTRLTVL.

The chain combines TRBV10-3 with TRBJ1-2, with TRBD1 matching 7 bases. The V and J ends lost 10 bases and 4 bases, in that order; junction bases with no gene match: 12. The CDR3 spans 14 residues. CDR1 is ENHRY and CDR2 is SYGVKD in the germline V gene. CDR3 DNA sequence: TGTGCCACCTTTTCTGGACAGGAACTCTATGGCTACACCTTC. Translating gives CATFSGQELYGYTF.